Below are 18 T cell receptor beta chains sequenced from a single sample in a study of CD8 T cells in ankylosing spondylitis. MiXCR, run by TCRdb on the 5' RACE reads, gives a single entry per CDR3 protein. The sample records 250,000 to 350,000 distinct CDR3 sequences, roughly 20% being singletons. The material sequenced was blood, either unsorted or a sorted T cell fraction (not recorded which). All receptors come from a male donor with ankylosing spondylitis or in good health (not recorded which).

This chain joins TRBV7-9 and TRBJ2-1; TRBD2 agrees at 9 bases. The germline CDR1 and CDR2 sequences are SEHNR and FQNEAQ (reference sequence). V shed 4 bases, J shed 6 bases, and the junction held 1 base outside the gene matches. The CDR3 has 13 residues. The CDR3 loop reads CASSSSGINEQFF. The DNA of the CDR3 is TGTGCCAGCAGCTCTAGCGGGATCAATGAGCAGTTCTTC.

This chain joins TRBV7-2 and TRBJ2-1; D is perhaps TRBD2 (5 bases). This CDR3 is built from 14 residues. V shed 5 bases and J shed 8 bases, with 16 bases lying between them. Germline V gene sequence: CDR1 SGHTA, CDR2 FQGNSA. The DNA of the CDR3 is TGTGCCAGCAGCCCAGGAATACTGGGAGATGAGCAGTTCTTC. This gives the protein CASSPGILGDEQFF.

This clonotype was seen only a few times. J is TRBJ2-1 and V is TRBV29-1, with 10 positions matching TRBD2. CDR1 SQVTM and CDR2 ANQGSEA come from the germline V gene. The CDR3 totals 14 residues. With V trimmed by 7 bases and J by 9 bases, 12 bases remained unmatched. The CDR3 spells CSATESGGAGEQFF. The CDR3 DNA is TGCAGCGCCACGGAGAGCGGGGGGGCCGGTGAGCAGTTCTTC.

Details on this clonotype: Germline and junction disagree at one end, which may indicate a read error. The chain combines TRBV28 with TRBJ1-5, with a tentative D call TRBD1 (5 bases). Germline CDR1 MDHEN, CDR2 SYDVKM. CDR3 size: 16 residues. The CDR3: CASRLSFGRGNQPQHF. Here the CDR3 DNA reads TGTGCCAGCAGGTTATCCTTTGGCAGGGGCAATCAGCCCCAGCATTTT.

For this clonotype: Germline and junction disagree at one end, which may indicate a read error. The chain joins TRBV9 to TRBJ2-6, with TRBD1 matching 7 bases. Looked up from germline, CDR1 is SGDLS and CDR2 is YYNGEE. The length of the CDR3 is 17 residues. The CDR3 protein is CASSVTQGSSGTNVLTF. In nucleotides, the CDR3 is TGTGCCAGCAGCGTTACACAGGGGAGCTCTGGGACCAACGTCCTGACTTTC.

In this sample, this clonotype turned up a few times. The chain recombines TRBV20-1 with TRBJ2-7, with D tentatively TRBD1 (5 bases). V was shortened by 2 bases and J by 0 bases, with 11 bases between the two germline ends. CDR1 DFQATT and CDR2 SNEGSKA come from the germline V gene (reference sequence). CDR3 length equals 14 residues. The CDR3 sequence is CSARQGRSSYEQYV. In nucleotides, the CDR3 is TGCAGTGCTAGACAGGGCCGTAGCTCCTACGAGCAGTACGTC.

As regards this clonotype: The junction departs from the called germline gene at one end, perhaps through a read error. The V call is TRBV3-1, the J call TRBJ2-3, with 7 bases fitting TRBD1. The CDR3 consists of 15 residues. CDR1 LGHDT and CDR2 YNNKEL come from the germline V gene (reference sequence). The CDR3 spells CACSQGGQSGDTQYF. Here the CDR3 DNA reads TGTGCCTGCAGCCAAGGGGGACAGTCCGGGGATACGCAGTATTTT.

This clonotype was detected only a few times. The chain employs TRBV12-3 or TRBV12-4 and TRBJ2-2, with D tentatively TRBD2 (8 bases). There are 17 residues in the CDR3. Trimming pared 7 bases from V and 2 bases from J, leaving 20 bases between. CDR3 nucleotides: TGTGCCAGCAACACCGGGAGGGGGCCATTAAACACCGGGGAGCTGTTTTTT. Residues: CASNTGRGPLNTGELFF.

The table lists this clonotype with a few counts. V is TRBV28 and J is TRBJ2-3; a possible D gene is TRBD2 (5 bases). From germline, CDR1 is MDHEN and CDR2 SYDVKM. V was trimmed by 6 bases and J by 2 bases, leaving 21 bases between them. The CDR3 totals 17 residues. The CDR3 DNA sequence: TGTGCCAGCAGAACTACCCCGGGATTCCAAAACACAGATACGCAGTATTTT. It codes for CASRTTPGFQNTDTQYF.

This clonotype was detected a few times. V is TRBV7-2 and J is TRBJ2-2; 8 nucleotides align to TRBD1. V trimming: 4 bases; J trimming: 6 bases; junction bases outside the gene matches: 7. The CDR3 consists of 15 residues. Looked up from germline, CDR1 is SGHTA and CDR2 is FQGNSA. Here the CDR3 reads CASSSGQGMAGELFF. Here the CDR3 DNA reads TGTGCCAGCAGCTCCGGACAGGGTATGGCCGGGGAGCTGTTTTTT.

This rearrangement joins TRBV5-6 to TRBJ2-1; no clear D. CDR1 and CDR2 from the germline V gene are SGHDT and YYEEEE. The CDR3 extends over 13 amino acids. V lost 7 bases, J lost 7 bases, and 15 bases lay in between. In nucleotides, the CDR3 is TGTGCCAGCGGTCAGCTTACCCGAAATGAGCAGTTCTTC. It codes for CASGQLTRNEQFF. Complete variable domain (other parts from reference TRBV5-6 and TRBJ2-1): DAGVTQSPTHLIKTRGQQVTLRCSPKSGHDTVSWYQQALGQGPQFIFQYYEEEERQRGNFPDRFSGHQFPNYSSELNVNALLLGDSALYLCASGQLTRNEQFFGPGTRLTVL.

The table lists this clonotype with a few counts. The V call is TRBV20-1, the J call TRBJ2-1; D unresolved. The V and J ends lost 1 base and 2 bases respectively, with 12 bases between them. There are 15 residues in the CDR3. CDR1 is DFQATT and CDR2 is SNEGSKA in the germline V gene (reference sequence). CDR3 bases: TGCAGTGCTAGAGCTTGGGTGGGAACCTACAATGAGCAGTTCTTC. It translates to CSARAWVGTYNEQFF.

The rearrangement links TRBV5-1 to TRBJ2-1; 12 positions match TRBD2. CDR3 size: 14 residues. Germline CDR1 reads SGHRS; CDR2 reads YFSETQ. V lost 0 bases and J lost 10; bases outside the gene matches: 2. The CDR3 loop is CASSLALAGGEQFF. CDR3 nucleotides: TGCGCCAGCAGCTTGGCACTAGCGGGAGGAGAGCAGTTCTTC.

V gene TRBV3-1 combines with J gene TRBJ1-2; perhaps TRBD1 as D (5 bases). Deletions cut 6 bases from V and 4 bases from J, with 15 bases between. Germline values: CDR1 LGHDT, CDR2 YNNKEL (reference sequence). The CDR3 runs 14 residues. Here the CDR3 DNA reads TGTGCCAGCAGTCCAGGGAGGATGGTCTATGGCTACACCTTC. It specifies CASSPGRMVYGYTF.

This clonotype came up a few times. The chain is built from TRBV5-1 and TRBJ2-1; TRBD2 matches 7 bases. CDR1 and CDR2 from the germline V gene are SGHRS and YFSETQ. V was clipped by 0 bases and J by 9 bases; unmatched bases: 6. The CDR3 extends over 14 amino acids. The CDR3 bases are TGCGCCAGCAGCTTGGCTGGACTAGTTAGTGAGCAGTTCTTC. It codes for CASSLAGLVSEQFF. The whole variable domain, filled in from reference TRBV5-1 and TRBJ2-1, reads KAGVTQTPRYLIKTRGQQVTLSCSPISGHRSVSWYQQTPGQGLQFLFEYFSETQRNKGNFPGRFSGRQFSNSRSEMNVSTLELGDSALYLCASSLAGLVSEQFFGPGTRLTVL.

As to this clonotype: The junction departs from germline at one end; a sequencing error may be responsible. The gene calls are TRBV20-1 and TRBJ1-5, with a tentative D call TRBD1 (5 bases). The CDR3 consists of 15 residues. Per the germline V gene, CDR1 is DFQATT and CDR2 is SNEGSKA (reference sequence). The CDR3 loop reads CSAWGQGRGNQLQHF. The CDR3 DNA sequence: TGCAGTGCCTGGGGCCAGGGCCGGGGTAATCAGCTCCAGCATTTT.

This sequence joins TRBV29-1 and TRBJ2-1; 8 bases agree with TRBD1. CDR3 length equals 14 residues. J was trimmed by 9 bases and V by 2 bases; bases with no gene match: 9. Germline V gives CDR1 SQVTM, CDR2 ANQGSEA. In DNA form, the CDR3 reads TGCAGCGTTGAAACTGGGACAGGCTTGAGTGAGCAGTTCTTC. Protein product: CSVETGTGLSEQFF.

This clonotype was picked up many times. CDR3 coding DNA: TGTGCCAGCGTGAGGACTCAGGGGAACACCGGGGAGCTGTTTTTT. Translated, it gives CASVRTQGNTGELFF. The genes are TRBV28 and TRBJ2-2; tentatively, D is TRBD1 or TRBD2 (5 bases each). The CDR3 has 15 residues. Germline assignment: CDR1 MDHEN and CDR2 SYDVKM. Trimming removed 8 bases at V and 1 base at J, with 14 bases between.